These 11 T cell receptor beta chains were all obtained from the same sample, sequenced in a study of T cells in Graves' hyperthyroidism and ophthalmopathy. What was amplified from RNA transcripts were TCR beta CDR3 regions. HTBI primers were used for first-round RT-PCR of the TCR CDR3. In TCRdb, the multiplex PCR reads were re-called with MiXCR into one record per CDR3 protein. The sample contains approximately 630,000 distinct CDR3 sequences, 15% to 20% of which appear only once. Sequencing was done on a sample of blood. The receptors were gathered from a woman in her 30s with Graves' hyperthyroidism.

This clonotype was detected a few times. The chain combines TRBV6-1 with TRBJ1-2; 8 nucleotides match TRBD1. The trim removed 6 bases at V and 4 bases at J, leaving 10 bases unmatched. The CDR3 has 15 residues. The germline CDR1 and CDR2 sequences are MNHNS and SASEGT. This chain's CDR3 is CASSRPGQAVYGYTF. DNA of the CDR3: TGTGCCAGCAGCCGGCCGGGACAGGCTGTCTATGGCTACACCTTC.

In its sample, this clonotype was seen many times. The chain recombines TRBV19 with TRBJ2-2; TRBD2 matches at 7 bases. V shed 4 bases and J 3 bases; nucleotides not matched to a gene: 2. The CDR3 extends over 14 amino acids. The germline CDR1 and CDR2 sequences are LNHDA and SQIVND (reference sequence). DNA of the CDR3: TGTGCCAGTAGTACCCTAGCGGACACCGGGGAGCTGTTTTTT. It specifies CASSTLADTGELFF.

This clonotype turned up a few times. The rearrangement uses TRBV9 and TRBJ2-1, with TRBD2 as a possible D gene (6 bases). Trimming shortened V by 4 bases and J by 0 bases, and 14 bases separated the two germline ends. Germline V gene lookup returns CDR1 SGDLS and CDR2 YYNGEE. The CDR3 is 16 residues long. The CDR3 here is CASSLLATDSYNEQFF. CDR3 coding DNA: TGTGCCAGCAGCCTCCTAGCGACAGACTCCTACAATGAGCAGTTCTTC. Supplemented by reference TRBV9 and TRBJ2-1, the full variable domain reads DSGVTQTPKHLITATGQRVTLRCSPRSGDLSVYWYQQSLDQGLQFLIQYYNGEERAKGNILERFSAQQFPDLHSELNLSSLELGDSALYFCASSLLATDSYNEQFFGPGTRLTVL.

J is TRBJ2-3 and V is TRBV6-1, with 10 bases that match TRBD2. Trimming took 1 base from V and 3 from J; bases not matched to a gene: 7. This CDR3 has 17 amino acids. CDR1 and CDR2 (germline): MNHNS, SASEGT. Written as DNA, the CDR3 is TGTGCCAGCAGTGAAGTCTCTAGCGGGAGAGTGACAGATACGCAGTATTTT. This translates into CASSEVSSGRVTDTQYF.

This clonotype was seen only a few times. The J gene is TRBJ1-6, the V gene TRBV7-9; D unresolved. The CDR3 extends over 15 amino acids. V dropped 2 bases and J dropped 6 bases, with 11 bases sitting between them. Germline-derived CDR1 and CDR2 are SEHNR and FQNEAQ (reference sequence). Here the CDR3 reads CASSLSGRLNSPLHF. CDR3 in DNA: TGTGCCAGCAGCTTAAGTGGCAGGCTTAATTCACCCCTCCACTTT.

In this sample, this clonotype turned up a few times. The chain is built from TRBV11-2 and TRBJ2-7, with no clear D. CDR3 length equals 13 residues. V shed 1 base and J shed 6 bases, with 10 bases lying between them. CDR1 SGHAT and CDR2 FQNNGV come from the germline V gene. The CDR3, as DNA: TGTGCCAGCAGCTTAGTGGTTAAACGCGAGCAGTACTTC. This gives the protein CASSLVVKREQYF.

The V call is TRBV12-3 or TRBV12-4, the J call TRBJ2-3; perhaps TRBD2 as D (5 bases). The CDR3 length is 15 residues. The V end was cut by 6 bases, the J end by 5 bases, with 18 bases between. The CDR3 coding sequence is TGTGCCAGCAGCCCGGGGTTAAAGTTGGGAGATACGCAGTATTTT. Amino acids: CASSPGLKLGDTQYF.

Only a few counts were recorded for this clonotype. The V gene is TRBV10-3, the J gene TRBJ1-4; D unclear. Germline V CDR1 and CDR2: ENHRY, SYGVKD. Trimming stripped 5 bases from V and 5 bases from J, with 15 bases between. CDR3 length equals 15 residues. The CDR3 region has the DNA TGTGCCATCAGTCCAACACCGGGTTTGAATGAAAAACTGTTTTTT. Encoded protein: CAISPTPGLNEKLFF.

CDR3 sequence: CATSSAGAVYNEQFF. The CDR3 nucleotides are TGTGCCACCAGCAGTGCGGGAGCTGTATACAATGAGCAGTTCTTC. This chain connects TRBV15 to TRBJ2-1, with 7 positions matching TRBD2. Germline loops: CDR1 LNHNV, CDR2 YYDKDF (reference sequence). V gave up 3 bases and J gave up 4 bases; unmatched junction bases: 6. This CDR3 comprises 15 residues.

This clonotype has ten or more counts. V gene TRBV28 combines with J gene TRBJ2-1, with TRBD2 matching 8 bases. V lost 6 bases, J lost 3 bases, and 10 bases stayed unmatched. The CDR3 has 16 amino acids. Germline CDR1 and CDR2: MDHEN and SYDVKM. The CDR3 nucleotides read TGTGCCAGCAGACCCCGGGGTAGCGGGAACTACAATGAGCAGTTCTTC. Translation: CASRPRGSGNYNEQFF.

This clonotype occurred many times. The chain is built from TRBV20-1 and TRBJ2-1; TRBD2 might be the D (6 bases). V was clipped by 3 bases and J by 0 bases, with 12 bases between them. Germline-derived CDR1 and CDR2 are DFQATT and SNEGSKA (reference sequence). The CDR3 runs to 15 residues. CDR3 loop: CSASDPGSSYNEQFF. CDR3 bases: TGCAGTGCTAGTGATCCCGGGAGCTCCTACAATGAGCAGTTCTTC.